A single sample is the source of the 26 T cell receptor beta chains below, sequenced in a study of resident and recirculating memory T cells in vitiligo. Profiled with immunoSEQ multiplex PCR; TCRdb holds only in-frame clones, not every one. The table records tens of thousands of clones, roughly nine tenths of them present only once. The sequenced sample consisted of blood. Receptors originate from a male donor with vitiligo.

CDR3 bases: TGTGCCAGCAGTGTCCAGGGTTGGGCCGAGCAGTACTTC. It yields the protein CASSVQGWAEQYF. V gene TRBV2 combines with J gene TRBJ2-7, with D possibly matching TRBD1 (5 bases). This CDR3 has 13 amino acids. Between the trimmed V and J ends, which lost 4 bases and 6 bases, there was a span of 13 bases. The germline V gene encodes CDR1 SNHLY and CDR2 FYNNEI.

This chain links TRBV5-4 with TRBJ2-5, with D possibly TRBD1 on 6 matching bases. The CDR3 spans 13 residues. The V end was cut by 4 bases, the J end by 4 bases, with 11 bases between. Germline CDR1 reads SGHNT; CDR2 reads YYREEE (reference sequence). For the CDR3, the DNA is TGTGCCAGCAGCCGGACAGACAGAGAGACCCAGTACTTC. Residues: CASSRTDRETQYF.

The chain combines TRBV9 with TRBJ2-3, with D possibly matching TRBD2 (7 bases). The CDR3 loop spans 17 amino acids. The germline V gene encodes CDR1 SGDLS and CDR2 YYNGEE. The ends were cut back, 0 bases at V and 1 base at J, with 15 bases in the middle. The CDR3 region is CASSVAAGGGGTDTQYF. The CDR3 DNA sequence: TGTGCCAGCAGCGTAGCGGCTGGCGGGGGCGGCACAGATACGCAGTATTTT. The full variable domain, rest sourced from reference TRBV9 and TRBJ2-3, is DSGVTQTPKHLITATGQRVTLRCSPRSGDLSVYWYQQSLDQGLQFLIQYYNGEERAKGNILERFSAQQFPDLHSELNLSSLELGDSALYFCASSVAAGGGGTDTQYFGPGTRLTVL.

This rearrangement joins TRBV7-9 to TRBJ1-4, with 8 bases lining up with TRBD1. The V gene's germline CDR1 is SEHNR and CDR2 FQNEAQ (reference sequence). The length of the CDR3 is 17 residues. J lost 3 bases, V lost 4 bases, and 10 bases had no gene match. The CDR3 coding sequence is TGTGCCAGCAGCTCTGGACAGGGTGGATGGTCTAATGAAAAACTGTTTTTT. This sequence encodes CASSSGQGGWSNEKLFF.

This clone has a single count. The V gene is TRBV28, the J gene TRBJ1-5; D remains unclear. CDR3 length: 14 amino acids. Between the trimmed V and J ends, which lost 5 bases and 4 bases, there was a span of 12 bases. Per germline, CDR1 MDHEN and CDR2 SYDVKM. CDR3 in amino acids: CASSDLGGNQPQHF. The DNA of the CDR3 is TGTGCCAGCAGTGATTTGGGAGGGAATCAGCCCCAGCATTTT.

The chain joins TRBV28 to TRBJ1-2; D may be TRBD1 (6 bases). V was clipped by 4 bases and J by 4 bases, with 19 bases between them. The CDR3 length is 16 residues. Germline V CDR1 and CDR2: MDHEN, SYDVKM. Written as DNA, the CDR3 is TGTGCCAGCAGTTCTCTACAGGGAAGCGGCTTCTATGGCTACACCTTC. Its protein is CASSSLQGSGFYGYTF.

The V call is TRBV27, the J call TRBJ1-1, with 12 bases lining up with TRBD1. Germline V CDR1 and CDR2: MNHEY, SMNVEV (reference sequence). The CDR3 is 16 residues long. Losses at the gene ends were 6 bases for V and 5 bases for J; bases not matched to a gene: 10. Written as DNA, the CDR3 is TGTGCCAGCAGCCCAGGCCCGGGACAGGGGGCAACTGAAGCTTTCTTT. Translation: CASSPGPGQGATEAFF.

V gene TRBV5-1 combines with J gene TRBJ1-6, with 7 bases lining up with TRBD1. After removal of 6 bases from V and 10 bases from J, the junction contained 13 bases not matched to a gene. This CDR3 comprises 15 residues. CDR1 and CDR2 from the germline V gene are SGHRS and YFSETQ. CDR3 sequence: CASKGEWQGGSPLHF. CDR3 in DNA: TGCGCCAGCAAAGGAGAATGGCAGGGGGGCTCACCCCTCCACTTT.

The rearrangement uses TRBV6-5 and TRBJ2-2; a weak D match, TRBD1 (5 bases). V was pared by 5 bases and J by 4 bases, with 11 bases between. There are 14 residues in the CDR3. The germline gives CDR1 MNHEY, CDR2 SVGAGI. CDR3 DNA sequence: TGTGCCAGCAGTAGGGTCAGGGTCACCGGGGAGCTGTTTTTT. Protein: CASSRVRVTGELFF.

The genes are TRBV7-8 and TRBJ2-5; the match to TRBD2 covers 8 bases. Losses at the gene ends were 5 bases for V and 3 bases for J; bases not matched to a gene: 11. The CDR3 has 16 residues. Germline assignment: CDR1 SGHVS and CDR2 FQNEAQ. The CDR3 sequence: CASSPGPAGVKETQYF. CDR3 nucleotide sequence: TGTGCCAGCAGCCCAGGCCCAGCGGGGGTTAAAGAGACCCAGTACTTC.

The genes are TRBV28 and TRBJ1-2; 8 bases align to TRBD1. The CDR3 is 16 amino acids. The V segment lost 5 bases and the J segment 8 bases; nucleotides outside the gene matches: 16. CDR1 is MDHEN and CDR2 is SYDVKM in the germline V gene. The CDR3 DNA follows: TGTGCCAGCAGTACACGGACAGGGCCTAAAGTTGAGGGCTACACCTTC. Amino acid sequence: CASSTRTGPKVEGYTF.

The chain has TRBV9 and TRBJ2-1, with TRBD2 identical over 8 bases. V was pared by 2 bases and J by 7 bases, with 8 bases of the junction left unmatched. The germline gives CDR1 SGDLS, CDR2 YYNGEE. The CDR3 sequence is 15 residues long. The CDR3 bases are TGTGCCAGCAGCGTTATCCCGGGGGGGGCGAATGAGCAGTTCTTC. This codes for CASSVIPGGANEQFF. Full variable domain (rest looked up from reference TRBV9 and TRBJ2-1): DSGVTQTPKHLITATGQRVTLRCSPRSGDLSVYWYQQSLDQGLQFLIQYYNGEERAKGNILERFSAQQFPDLHSELNLSSLELGDSALYFCASSVIPGGANEQFFGPGTRLTVL.

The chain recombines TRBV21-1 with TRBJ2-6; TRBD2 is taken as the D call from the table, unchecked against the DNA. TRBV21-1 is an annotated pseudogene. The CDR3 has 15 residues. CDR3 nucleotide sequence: TGTGCCAGCAGCAAAGCCCTCTCTGGGGCCAACGTCCTGACTTTC. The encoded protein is CASSKALSGANVLTF.

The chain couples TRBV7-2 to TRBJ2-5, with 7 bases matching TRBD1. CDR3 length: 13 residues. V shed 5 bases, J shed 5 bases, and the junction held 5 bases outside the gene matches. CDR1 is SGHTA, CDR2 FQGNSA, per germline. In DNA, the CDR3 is TGTGCCAGCAGCAGGGGACAGAGGGAGACCCAGTACTTC. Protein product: CASSRGQRETQYF.

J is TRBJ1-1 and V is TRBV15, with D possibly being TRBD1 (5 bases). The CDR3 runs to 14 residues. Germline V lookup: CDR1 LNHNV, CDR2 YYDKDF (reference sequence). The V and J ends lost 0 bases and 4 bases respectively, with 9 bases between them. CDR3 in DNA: TGTGCCACCAGCAGAGATCAGGGTTCCACTGAAGCTTTCTTT. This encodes CATSRDQGSTEAFF.

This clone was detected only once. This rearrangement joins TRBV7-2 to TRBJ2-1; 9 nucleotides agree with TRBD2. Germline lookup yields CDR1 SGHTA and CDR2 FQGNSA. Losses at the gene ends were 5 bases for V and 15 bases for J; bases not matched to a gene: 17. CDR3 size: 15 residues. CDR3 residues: CASSPRGPSGEVAFF. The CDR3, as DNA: TGTGCCAGCAGCCCGCGGGGGCCTAGCGGGGAGGTGGCGTTCTTC.

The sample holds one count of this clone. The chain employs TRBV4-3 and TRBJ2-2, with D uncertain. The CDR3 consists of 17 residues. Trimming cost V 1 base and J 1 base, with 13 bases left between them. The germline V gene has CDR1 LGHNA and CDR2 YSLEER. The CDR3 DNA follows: TGCGCCAGCAGCCAAGCGTGGAAGAGACAGAACACCGGGGAGCTGTTTTTT. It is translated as CASSQAWKRQNTGELFF.

The CDR3 reads CASSPLARSDTQYF. The CDR3 bases are TGTGCCAGCAGTCCACTAGCGCGGTCAGATACGCAGTATTTT. The chain links TRBV6-5 to TRBJ2-3; 7 nucleotides match TRBD2. The CDR3 length is 14 residues. Germline V CDR1 and CDR2: MNHEY, SVGAGI. Germline trimming cut 5 bases from V and 4 bases from J; bases unmatched to any gene: 6.

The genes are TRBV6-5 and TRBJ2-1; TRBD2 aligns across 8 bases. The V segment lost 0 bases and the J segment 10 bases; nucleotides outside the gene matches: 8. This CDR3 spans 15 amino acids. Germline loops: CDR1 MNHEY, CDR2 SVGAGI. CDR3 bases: TGTGCCAGCAGTTACTCACCGGGACTAGGCGACGAGCAGTTCTTC. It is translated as CASSYSPGLGDEQFF.

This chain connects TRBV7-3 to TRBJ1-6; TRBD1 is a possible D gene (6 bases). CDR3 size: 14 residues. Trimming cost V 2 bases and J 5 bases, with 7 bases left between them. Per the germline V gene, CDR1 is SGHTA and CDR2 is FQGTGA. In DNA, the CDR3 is TGTGCCAGCAGCTTAGCAGGGGATAATTCACCCCTCCACTTT. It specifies CASSLAGDNSPLHF.

The CDR3: CAIKAGDENEQFF. The CDR3 coding sequence is TGTGCCATCAAGGCAGGGGATGAAAATGAGCAGTTCTTC. The V and J genes are TRBV10-3 and TRBJ2-1, with D perhaps matching TRBD1 (6 bases). The CDR3 consists of 13 residues. Germline V gene data show CDR1 as ENHRY and CDR2 as SYGVKD. Trimming cost V 7 bases and J 7 bases, with 14 bases left between them.

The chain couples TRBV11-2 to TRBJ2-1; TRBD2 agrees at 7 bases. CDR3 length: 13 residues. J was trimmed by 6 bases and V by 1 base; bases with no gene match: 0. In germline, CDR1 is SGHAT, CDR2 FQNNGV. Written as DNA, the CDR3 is TGTGCCAGCAGCTTAGGGACTAGCAATGAGCAGTTCTTC. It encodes CASSLGTSNEQFF.

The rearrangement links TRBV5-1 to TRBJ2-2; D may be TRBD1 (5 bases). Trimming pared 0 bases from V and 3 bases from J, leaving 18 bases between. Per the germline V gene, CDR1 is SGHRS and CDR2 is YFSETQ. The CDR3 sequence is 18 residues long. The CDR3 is CASSLGALQGSYTGELFF. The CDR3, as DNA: TGCGCCAGCAGCTTGGGAGCCCTTCAGGGATCTTACACCGGGGAGCTGTTTTTT.

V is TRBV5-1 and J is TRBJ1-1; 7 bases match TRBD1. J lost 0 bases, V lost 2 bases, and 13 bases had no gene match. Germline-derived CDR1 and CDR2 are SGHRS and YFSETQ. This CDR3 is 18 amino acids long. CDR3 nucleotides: TGCGCCAGCAGCTTAGAACTACCGGGACAGTATATGAACACTGAAGCTTTCTTT. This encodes CASSLELPGQYMNTEAFF.

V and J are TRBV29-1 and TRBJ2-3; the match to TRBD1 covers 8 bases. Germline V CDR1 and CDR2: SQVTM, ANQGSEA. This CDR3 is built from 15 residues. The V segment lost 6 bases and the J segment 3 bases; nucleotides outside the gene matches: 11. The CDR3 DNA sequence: TGCAGCGTGGACGGGACAGGAGGAATGACAGATACGCAGTATTTT. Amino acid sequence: CSVDGTGGMTDTQYF.

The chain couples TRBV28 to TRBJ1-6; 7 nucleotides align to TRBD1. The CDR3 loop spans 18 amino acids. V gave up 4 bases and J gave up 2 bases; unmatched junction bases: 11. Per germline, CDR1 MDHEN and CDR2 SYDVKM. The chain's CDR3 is CASSSRQGLSPYNSPLHF. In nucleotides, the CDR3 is TGTGCCAGCAGTTCCCGACAGGGTCTAAGTCCCTATAATTCACCCCTCCACTTT. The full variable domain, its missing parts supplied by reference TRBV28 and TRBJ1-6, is DVKVTQSSRYLVKRTGEKVFLECVQDMDHENMFWYRQDPGLGLRLIYFSYDVKMKEKGDIPEGYSVSREKKERFSLILESASTNQTSMYLCASSSRQGLSPYNSPLHFGNGTRLTVT.